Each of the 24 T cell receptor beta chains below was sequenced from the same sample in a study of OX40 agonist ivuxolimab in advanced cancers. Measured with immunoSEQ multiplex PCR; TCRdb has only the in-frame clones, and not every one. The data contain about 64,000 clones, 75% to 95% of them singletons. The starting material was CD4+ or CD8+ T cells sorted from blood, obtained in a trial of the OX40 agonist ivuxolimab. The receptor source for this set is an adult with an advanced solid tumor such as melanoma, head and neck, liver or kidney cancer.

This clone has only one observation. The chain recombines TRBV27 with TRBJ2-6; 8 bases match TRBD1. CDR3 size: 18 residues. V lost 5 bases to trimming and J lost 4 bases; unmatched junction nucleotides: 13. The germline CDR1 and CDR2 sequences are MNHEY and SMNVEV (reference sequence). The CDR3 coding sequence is TGTGCCAGCAGTCCCCCCCCAGGGGGCGGAGAGGGGGCCAACGTCCTGACTTTC. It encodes CASSPPPGGGEGANVLTF.

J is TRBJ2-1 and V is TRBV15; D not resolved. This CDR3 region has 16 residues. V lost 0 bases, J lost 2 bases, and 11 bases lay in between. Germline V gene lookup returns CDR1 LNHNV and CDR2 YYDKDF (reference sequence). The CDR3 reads CATSRDKPGTYNEQFF. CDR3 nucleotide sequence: TGTGCCACCAGCAGAGATAAACCAGGAACCTACAATGAGCAGTTCTTC.

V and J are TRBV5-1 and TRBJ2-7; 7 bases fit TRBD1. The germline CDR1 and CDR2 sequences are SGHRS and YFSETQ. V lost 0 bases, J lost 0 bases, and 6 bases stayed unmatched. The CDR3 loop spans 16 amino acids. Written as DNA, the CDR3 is TGCGCCAGCAGCTTGGCCCCGAGGGGGCTCTCCTACGAGCAGTACTTC. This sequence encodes CASSLAPRGLSYEQYF.

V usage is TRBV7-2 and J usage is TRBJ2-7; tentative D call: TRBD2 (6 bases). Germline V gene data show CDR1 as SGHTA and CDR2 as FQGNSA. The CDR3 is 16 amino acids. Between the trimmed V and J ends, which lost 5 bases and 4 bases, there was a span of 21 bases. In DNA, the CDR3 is TGTGCCAGCAGCCTAGTAGGAGGGGCAGCGGCATACGAGCAGTACTTC. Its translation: CASSLVGGAAAYEQYF.

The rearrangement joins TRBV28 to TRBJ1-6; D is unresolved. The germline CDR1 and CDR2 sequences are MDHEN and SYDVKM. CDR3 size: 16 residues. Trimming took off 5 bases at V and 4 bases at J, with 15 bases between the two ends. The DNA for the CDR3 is TGTGCCAGCAGTGCGAAGAGAGGACTATATAATTCACCCCTCCACTTT. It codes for CASSAKRGLYNSPLHF. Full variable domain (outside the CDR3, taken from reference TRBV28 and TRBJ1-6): DVKVTQSSRYLVKRTGEKVFLECVQDMDHENMFWYRQDPGLGLRLIYFSYDVKMKEKGDIPEGYSVSREKKERFSLILESASTNQTSMYLCASSAKRGLYNSPLHFGNGTRLTVT.

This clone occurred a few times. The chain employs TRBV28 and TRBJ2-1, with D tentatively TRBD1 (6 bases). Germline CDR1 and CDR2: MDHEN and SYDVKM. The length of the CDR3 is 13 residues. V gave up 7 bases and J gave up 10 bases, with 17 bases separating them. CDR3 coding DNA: TGTGCCAGCACCCCGTACAGGGTCGGGGAGCAGTTCTTC. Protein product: CASTPYRVGEQFF.

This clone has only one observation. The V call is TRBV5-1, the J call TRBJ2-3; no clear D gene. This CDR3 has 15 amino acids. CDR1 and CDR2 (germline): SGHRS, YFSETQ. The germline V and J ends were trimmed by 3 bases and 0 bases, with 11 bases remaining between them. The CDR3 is CASSSMGTSTDTQYF. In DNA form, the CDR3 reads TGCGCCAGCAGCTCCATGGGAACTAGCACAGATACGCAGTATTTT.

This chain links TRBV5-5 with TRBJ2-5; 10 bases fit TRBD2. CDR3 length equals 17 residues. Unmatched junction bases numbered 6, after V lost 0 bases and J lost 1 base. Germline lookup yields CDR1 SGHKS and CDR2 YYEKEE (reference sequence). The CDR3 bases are TGTGCCAGCAGCTTGGACCCTAGCGGGAGTCTCCAAGAGACCCAGTACTTC. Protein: CASSLDPSGSLQETQYF.

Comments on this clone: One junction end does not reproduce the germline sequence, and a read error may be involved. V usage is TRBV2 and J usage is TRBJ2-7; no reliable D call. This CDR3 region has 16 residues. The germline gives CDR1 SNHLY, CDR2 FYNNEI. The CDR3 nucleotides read TGTGCCAGCACTGAATTTCACAGACTTACCTCCTACGAGCAGTACTTC. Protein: CASTEFHRLTSYEQYF.

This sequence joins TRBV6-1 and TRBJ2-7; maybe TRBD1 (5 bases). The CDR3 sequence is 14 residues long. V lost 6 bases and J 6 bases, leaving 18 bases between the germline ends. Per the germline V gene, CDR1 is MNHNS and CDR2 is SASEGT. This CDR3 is CASSLARELGEQYF. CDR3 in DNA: TGTGCCAGCAGCCTTGCCAGGGAATTGGGCGAGCAGTACTTC.

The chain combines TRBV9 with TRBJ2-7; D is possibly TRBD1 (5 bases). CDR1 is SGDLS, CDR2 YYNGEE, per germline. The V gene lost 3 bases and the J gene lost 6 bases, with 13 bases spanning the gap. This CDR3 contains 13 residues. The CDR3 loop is CASSARQGSEQYF. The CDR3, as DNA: TGTGCCAGCAGCGCCCGGCAGGGAAGCGAGCAGTACTTC.

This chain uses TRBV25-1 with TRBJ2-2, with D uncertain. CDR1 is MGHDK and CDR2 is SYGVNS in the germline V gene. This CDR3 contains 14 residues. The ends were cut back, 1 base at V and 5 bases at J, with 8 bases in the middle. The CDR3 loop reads CASSEFRVTGELFF. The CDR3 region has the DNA TGTGCCAGCAGTGAATTTCGGGTAACCGGGGAGCTGTTTTTT.

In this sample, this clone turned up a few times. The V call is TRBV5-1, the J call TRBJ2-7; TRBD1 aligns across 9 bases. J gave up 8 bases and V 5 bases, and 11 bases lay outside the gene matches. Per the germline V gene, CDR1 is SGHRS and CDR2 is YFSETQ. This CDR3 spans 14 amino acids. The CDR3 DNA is TGCGCCAGCAGGGGGACAGGGTCGTTCCCCAAGCAGTACTTC. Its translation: CASRGTGSFPKQYF.

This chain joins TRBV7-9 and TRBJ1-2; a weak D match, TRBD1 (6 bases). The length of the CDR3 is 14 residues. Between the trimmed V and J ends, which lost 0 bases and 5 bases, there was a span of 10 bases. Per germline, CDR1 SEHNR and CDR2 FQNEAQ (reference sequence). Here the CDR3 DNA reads TGTGCCAGCAGCTTAGCTGACAGGCTTTATGGCTACACCTTC. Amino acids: CASSLADRLYGYTF. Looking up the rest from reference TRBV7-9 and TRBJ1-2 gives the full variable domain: DTGVSQNPRHKITKRGQNVTFRCDPISEHNRLYWYRQTLGQGPEFLTYFQNEAQLEKSRLLSDRFSAERPKGSFSTLEIQRTEQGDSAMYLCASSLADRLYGYTFGSGTRLTVV.

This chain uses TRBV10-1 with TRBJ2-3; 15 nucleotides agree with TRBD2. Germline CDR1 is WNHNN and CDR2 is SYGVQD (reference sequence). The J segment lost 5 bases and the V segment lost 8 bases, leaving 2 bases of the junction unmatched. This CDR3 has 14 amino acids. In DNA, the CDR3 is TGCGCCAGCGCGGGACTAGCGGGAGGAGATACGCAGTATTTT. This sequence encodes CASAGLAGGDTQYF.

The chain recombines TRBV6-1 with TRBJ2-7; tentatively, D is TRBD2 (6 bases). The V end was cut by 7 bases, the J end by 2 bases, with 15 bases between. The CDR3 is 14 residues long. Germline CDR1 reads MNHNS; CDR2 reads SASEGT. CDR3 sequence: CASTDEAGPYEQYF. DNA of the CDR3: TGTGCCAGCACCGACGAAGCGGGCCCCTACGAGCAGTACTTC.

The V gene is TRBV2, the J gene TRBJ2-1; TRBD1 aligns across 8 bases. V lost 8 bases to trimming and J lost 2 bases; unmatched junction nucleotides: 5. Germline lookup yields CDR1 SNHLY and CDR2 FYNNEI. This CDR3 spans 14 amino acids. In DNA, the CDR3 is TGTGCCAGCGCCGACAGGGGCACCTACAATGAGCAGTTCTTC. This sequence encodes CASADRGTYNEQFF.

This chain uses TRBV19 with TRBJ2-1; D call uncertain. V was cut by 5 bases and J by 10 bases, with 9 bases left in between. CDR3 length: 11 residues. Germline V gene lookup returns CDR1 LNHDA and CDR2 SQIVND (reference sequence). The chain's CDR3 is CASSPPPEQFF. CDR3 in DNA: TGTGCCAGTAGTCCTCCTCCAGAGCAGTTCTTC. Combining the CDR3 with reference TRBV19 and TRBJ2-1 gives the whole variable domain DGGITQSPKYLFRKEGQNVTLSCEQNLNHDAMYWYRQDPGQGLRLIYYSQIVNDFQKGDIAEGYSVSREKKESFPLTVTSAQKNPTAFYLCASSPPPEQFFGPGTRLTVL.

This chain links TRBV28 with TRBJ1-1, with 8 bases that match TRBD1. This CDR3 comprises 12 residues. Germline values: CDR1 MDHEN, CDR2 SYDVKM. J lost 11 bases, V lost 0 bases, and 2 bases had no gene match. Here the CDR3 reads CASSLWTGEAFF. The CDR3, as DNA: TGTGCCAGCAGTTTATGGACAGGGGAGGCTTTCTTT.

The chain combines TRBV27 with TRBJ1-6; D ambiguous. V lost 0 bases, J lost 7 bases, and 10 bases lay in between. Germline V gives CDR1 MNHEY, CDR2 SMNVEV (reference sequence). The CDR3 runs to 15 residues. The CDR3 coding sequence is TGTGCCAGCAGTTTATCAGGACGGCGGAATTCACCCCTCCACTTT. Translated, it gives CASSLSGRRNSPLHF.

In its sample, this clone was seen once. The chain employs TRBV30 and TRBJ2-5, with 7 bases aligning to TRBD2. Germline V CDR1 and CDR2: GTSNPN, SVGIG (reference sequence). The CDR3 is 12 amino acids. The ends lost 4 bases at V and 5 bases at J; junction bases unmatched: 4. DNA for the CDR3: TGTGCCTGGACTCGACTAGCTGAGACCCAGTACTTC. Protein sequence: CAWTRLAETQYF.

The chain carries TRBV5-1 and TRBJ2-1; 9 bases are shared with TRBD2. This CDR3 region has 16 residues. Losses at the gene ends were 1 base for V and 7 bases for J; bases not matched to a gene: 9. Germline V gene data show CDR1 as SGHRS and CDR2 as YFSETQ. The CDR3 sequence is CASSLYGGRAANEQFF. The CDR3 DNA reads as TGCGCCAGCAGCTTGTATGGCGGGAGGGCCGCAAATGAGCAGTTCTTC.

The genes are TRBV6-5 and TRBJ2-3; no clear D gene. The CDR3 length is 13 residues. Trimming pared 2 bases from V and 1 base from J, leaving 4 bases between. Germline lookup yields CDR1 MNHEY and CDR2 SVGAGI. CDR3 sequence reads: CASSYPGTDTQYF. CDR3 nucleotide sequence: TGTGCCAGCAGTTACCCCGGCACAGATACGCAGTATTTT.

CDR3 coding DNA: TGCGCCAGCAGCACGGGACAGCAGTACGAGCAGTACTTC. It yields the protein CASSTGQQYEQYF. The J gene is TRBJ2-7, the V gene TRBV5-1; 7 bases match TRBD1. This CDR3 is 13 amino acids long. V lost 4 bases, J lost 4 bases, and 5 bases stayed unmatched. The V gene's germline CDR1 is SGHRS and CDR2 YFSETQ.